This is a list of T cell receptor beta chains from one sample in a study of blood T cell repertoires in COVID-19. Data came from immunoSEQ multiplex PCR; TCRdb stores just in-frame clones and leaves some out. The sample lists 120,000 to 150,000 clones, roughly four fifths occurring once. The sample comprised peripheral blood. The receptors shown here come from a man older than 75 with acute or convalescent COVID-19. The CDR3 runs from the conserved cysteine through the conserved F or W. D genes are given only for firm matches. The size field is filled for only some rows; it gives once, few, many or a size class.

clone_size: NA; j_call: TRBJ2-1; v_call: TRBV5-6; d_call: TRBD2; cdr3_aa: CASSWSGGAGEQFF; cdr3_nt: TGTGCCAGCAGCTGGAGCGGGGGGGCCGGTGAGCAGTTCTTC
clone_size: NA; j_call: TRBJ2-3; v_call: TRBV7-2; d_call: TRBD2; cdr3_aa: CASSLVRGLQTDTQYF; cdr3_nt: TGTGCCAGCAGCTTAGTTAGGGGACTACAAACAGATACGCAGTATTTT
clone_size: NA; j_call: TRBJ1-4; v_call: TRBV4-3; d_call: TRBD1; cdr3_aa: CASSPTDRGGEKLFF; cdr3_nt: TGCGCCAGCAGCCCCACGGACAGGGGAGGTGAAAAACTGTTTTTT
clone_size: NA; j_call: TRBJ1-6; v_call: TRBV9; d_call: NA; cdr3_aa: CASTPGRKSSPLHF; cdr3_nt: TGTGCCAGCACCCCAGGGAGGAAGAGTTCACCCCTCCACTTT
clone_size: NA; j_call: TRBJ2-7; v_call: TRBV7-8; d_call: TRBD2; cdr3_aa: CASSLVLASYEQYF; cdr3_nt: TGTGCCAGCAGCTTAGTACTAGCGTCCTACGAGCAGTACTTC
clone_size: once; j_call: TRBJ2-5; v_call: TRBV6-5; d_call: TRBD2; cdr3_aa: CASSLLAGGPETQYF; cdr3_nt: TGTGCCAGCAGTCTCCTAGCGGGGGGGCCTGAGACCCAGTACTTC
clone_size: NA; j_call: TRBJ2-5; v_call: TRBV16; d_call: NA; cdr3_aa: CASSPKDSQETQYF; cdr3_nt: TGTGCCAGCAGCCCCAAGGACAGCCAAGAGACCCAGTACTTC
clone_size: NA; j_call: TRBJ1-3; v_call: TRBV5-5; d_call: TRBD1; cdr3_aa: CASSTGGSGNTIYF; cdr3_nt: TGTGCCAGCAGCACAGGGGGCTCTGGAAACACCATATATTTT
clone_size: NA; j_call: TRBJ1-6; v_call: TRBV30; d_call: NA; cdr3_aa: CAWGGSSYNSPLHF; cdr3_nt: TGTGCCTGGGGAGGGAGCTCCTATAATTCACCCCTCCACTTT
clone_size: once; j_call: TRBJ1-5; v_call: TRBV3-1/TRBV3-2; d_call: NA; cdr3_aa: CASSQAGGNQPQHF; cdr3_nt: TGTGCCAGCAGCCAAGCGGGGGGAAATCAGCCCCAGCATTTT
clone_size: NA; j_call: TRBJ1-5; v_call: TRBV3-1/TRBV3-2; d_call: TRBD1; cdr3_aa: CASSQDRGPYPQHF; cdr3_nt: TGTGCCAGCAGCCAGGACAGGGGCCCCTACCCCCAGCATTTT